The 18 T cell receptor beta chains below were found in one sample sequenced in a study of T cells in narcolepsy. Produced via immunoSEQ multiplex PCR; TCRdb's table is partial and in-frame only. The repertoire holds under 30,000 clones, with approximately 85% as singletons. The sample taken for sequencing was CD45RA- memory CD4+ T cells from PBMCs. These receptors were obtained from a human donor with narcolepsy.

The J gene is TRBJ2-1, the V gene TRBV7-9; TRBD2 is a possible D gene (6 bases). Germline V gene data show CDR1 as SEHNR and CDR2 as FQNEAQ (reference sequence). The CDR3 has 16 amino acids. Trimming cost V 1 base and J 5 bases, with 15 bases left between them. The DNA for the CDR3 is TGTGCCAGCAGCTTAGGGGGTGGCGGGACCCACAATGAGCAGTTCTTC. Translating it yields CASSLGGGGTHNEQFF.

CDR3 in DNA: TGTGCCAGCAGCTCGACTGGGAGCTCCTACAATGAGCAGTTCTTC. This gives the protein CASSSTGSSYNEQFF. The genes are TRBV7-2 and TRBJ2-1, with D perhaps matching TRBD2 (5 bases). V shed 4 bases and J shed 0 bases, with 10 bases lying between them. The CDR3 runs to 15 residues. The germline CDR1 and CDR2 sequences are SGHTA and FQGNSA.

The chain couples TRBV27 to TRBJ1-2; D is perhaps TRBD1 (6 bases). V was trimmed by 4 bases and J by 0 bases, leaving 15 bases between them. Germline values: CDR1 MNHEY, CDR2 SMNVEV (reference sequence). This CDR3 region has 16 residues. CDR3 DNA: TGTGCCAGCAGTTCCCTAGTGGGGGCAGCTAACTATGGCTACACCTTC. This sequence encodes CASSSLVGAANYGYTF.

Here the CDR3 reads CASSPQGGRGSNEQFF. In DNA form, the CDR3 reads TGTGCCAGCAGTCCACAGGGGGGCCGGGGGAGCAATGAGCAGTTCTTC. J is TRBJ2-1 and V is TRBV5-4, with 8 positions matching TRBD1. The V and J ends lost 5 bases and 6 bases, in that order; junction bases with no gene match: 13. This CDR3 comprises 16 residues. Germline V CDR1 and CDR2: SGHNT, YYREEE (reference sequence).

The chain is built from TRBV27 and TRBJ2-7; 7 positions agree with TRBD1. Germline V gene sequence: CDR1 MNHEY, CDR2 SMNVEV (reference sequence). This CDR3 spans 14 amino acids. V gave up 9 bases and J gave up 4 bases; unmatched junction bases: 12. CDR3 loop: CARSGTENKYEQYF. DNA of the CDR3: TGTGCCAGATCCGGGACAGAAAACAAATACGAGCAGTACTTC.

The CDR3 sequence: CASSSRAGPSYEQYF. CDR3 DNA: TGCGCCAGCAGCTCGCGGGCGGGACCCTCCTACGAGCAGTACTTC. This sequence joins TRBV5-1 and TRBJ2-7, with D possibly matching TRBD2 (6 bases). Germline loops: CDR1 SGHRS, CDR2 YFSETQ. CDR3 size: 15 residues. V lost 3 bases to trimming and J lost 0 bases, with 13 bases between them.

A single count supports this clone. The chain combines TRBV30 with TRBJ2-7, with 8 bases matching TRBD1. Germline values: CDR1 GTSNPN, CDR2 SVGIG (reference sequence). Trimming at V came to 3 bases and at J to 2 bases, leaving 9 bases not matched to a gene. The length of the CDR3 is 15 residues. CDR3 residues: CAWSERDRGPYEQYF. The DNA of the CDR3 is TGTGCCTGGAGCGAAAGAGACAGGGGCCCCTACGAGCAGTACTTC.

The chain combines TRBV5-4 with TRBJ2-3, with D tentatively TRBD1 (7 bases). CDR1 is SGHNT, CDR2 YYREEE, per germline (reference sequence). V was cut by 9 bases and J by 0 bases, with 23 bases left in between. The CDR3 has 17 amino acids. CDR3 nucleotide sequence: TGTGCCACGACTCAGGGGGGCGGGCATCCTAGCACAGATACGCAGTATTTT. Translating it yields CATTQGGGHPSTDTQYF.

The CDR3 region has the DNA TGTGCCTGGAAGACTAGCGGGATAGTCTTTGAGCAGTTCTTC. Protein sequence: CAWKTSGIVFEQFF. The gene calls are TRBV30 and TRBJ2-1; 11 bases agree with TRBD2. CDR1 and CDR2 from the germline V gene are GTSNPN and SVGIG (reference sequence). The CDR3 loop spans 14 amino acids. After removal of 4 bases from V and 9 bases from J, the junction contained 8 bases not matched to a gene.

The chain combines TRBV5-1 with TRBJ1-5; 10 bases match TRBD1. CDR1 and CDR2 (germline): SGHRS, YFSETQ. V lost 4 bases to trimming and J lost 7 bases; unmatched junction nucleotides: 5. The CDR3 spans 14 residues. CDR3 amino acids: CASSPTGGEQPQHF. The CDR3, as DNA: TGCGCCAGCAGCCCGACAGGGGGCGAACAGCCCCAGCATTTT.

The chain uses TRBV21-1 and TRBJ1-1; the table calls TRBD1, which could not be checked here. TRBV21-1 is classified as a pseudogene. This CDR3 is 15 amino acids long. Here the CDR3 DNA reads TGTGCCAGCAGCAAAGTTTTAGACAGGGACACTGAAGCTTTCTTT. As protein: CASSKVLDRDTEAFF.

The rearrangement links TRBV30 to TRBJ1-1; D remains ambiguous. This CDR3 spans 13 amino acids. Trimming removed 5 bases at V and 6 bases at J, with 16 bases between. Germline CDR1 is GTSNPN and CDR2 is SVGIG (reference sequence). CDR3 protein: CAWSRGGGAEAFF. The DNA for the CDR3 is TGTGCCTGGTCCCGGGGTGGTGGGGCTGAAGCTTTCTTT.

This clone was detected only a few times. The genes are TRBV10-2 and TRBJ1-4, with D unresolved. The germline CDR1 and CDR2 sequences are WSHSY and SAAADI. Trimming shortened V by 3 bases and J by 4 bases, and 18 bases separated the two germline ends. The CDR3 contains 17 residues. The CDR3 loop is CASSDKAGGGLNEKLFF. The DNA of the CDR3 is TGCGCCAGCAGTGATAAAGCGGGTGGAGGCCTTAATGAAAAACTGTTTTTT.

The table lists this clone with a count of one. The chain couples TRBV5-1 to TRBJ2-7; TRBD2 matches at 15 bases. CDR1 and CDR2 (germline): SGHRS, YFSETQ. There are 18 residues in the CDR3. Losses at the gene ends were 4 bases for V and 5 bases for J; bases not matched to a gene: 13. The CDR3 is CASSGGTSGRKVSNEQYF. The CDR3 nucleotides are TGCGCCAGCAGCGGGGGGACTAGCGGGAGGAAAGTAAGCAACGAGCAGTACTTC.

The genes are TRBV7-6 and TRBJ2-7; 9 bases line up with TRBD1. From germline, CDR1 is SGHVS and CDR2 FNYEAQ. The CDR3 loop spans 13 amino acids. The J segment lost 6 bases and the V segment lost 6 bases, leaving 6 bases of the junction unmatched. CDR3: CASSPGTGPEQYF. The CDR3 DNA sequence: TGTGCCAGCAGTCCCGGGACAGGGCCCGAGCAGTACTTC.

The CDR3 bases are TGTGCCAGCAGCTTGAATACAGGGTTTGACTATGGCTACACCTTC. Its translation is CASSLNTGFDYGYTF. The chain uses TRBV5-6 and TRBJ1-2; D may be TRBD1 (6 bases). V was shortened by 1 base and J by 3 bases, with 13 bases between the two germline ends. The CDR3 spans 15 residues. Germline V lookup: CDR1 SGHDT, CDR2 YYEEEE.

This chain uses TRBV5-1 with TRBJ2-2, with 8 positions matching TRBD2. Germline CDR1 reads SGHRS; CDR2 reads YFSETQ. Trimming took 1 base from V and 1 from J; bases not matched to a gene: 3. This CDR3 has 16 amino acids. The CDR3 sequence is CASSLRSGRNTGELFF. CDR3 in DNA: TGCGCCAGCAGCTTGCGGAGCGGGAGGAACACCGGGGAGCTGTTTTTT.

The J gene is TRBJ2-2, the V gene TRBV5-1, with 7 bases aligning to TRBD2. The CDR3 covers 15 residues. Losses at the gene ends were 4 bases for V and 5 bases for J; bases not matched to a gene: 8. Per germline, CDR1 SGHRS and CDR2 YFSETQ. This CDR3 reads CASSRAGAGTGELFF. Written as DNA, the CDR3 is TGCGCCAGCAGCCGGGCGGGAGCGGGTACCGGGGAGCTGTTTTTT.